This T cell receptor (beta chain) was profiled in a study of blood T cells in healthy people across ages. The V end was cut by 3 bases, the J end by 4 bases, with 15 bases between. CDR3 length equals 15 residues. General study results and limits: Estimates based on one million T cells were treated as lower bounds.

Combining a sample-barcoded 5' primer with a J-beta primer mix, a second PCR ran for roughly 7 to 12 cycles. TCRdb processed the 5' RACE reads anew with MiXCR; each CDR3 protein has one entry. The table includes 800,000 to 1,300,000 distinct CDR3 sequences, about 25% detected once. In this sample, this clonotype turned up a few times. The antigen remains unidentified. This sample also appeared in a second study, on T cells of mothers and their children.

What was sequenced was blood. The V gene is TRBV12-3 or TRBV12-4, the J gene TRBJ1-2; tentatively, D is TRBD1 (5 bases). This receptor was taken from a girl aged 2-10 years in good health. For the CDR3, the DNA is TGTGCCAGCAGTTTCGCTGGCCGGGGCCTCTATGGCTACACCTTC. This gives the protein CASSFAGRGLYGYTF.